This T cell receptor (beta chain) was identified during a study of blood T cells in healthy people across ages. Trimming removed 3 bases from V and 6 bases from J; junction bases left unmatched: 9. The germline V gene has CDR1 MNHEY and CDR2 SVGEGT. The CDR3 has 16 residues. The use of a sample-barcoded 5' primer and a J-beta primer mix characterized a second PCR of about 7 to 12 cycles. TCRdb redid the calling of the 5' RACE reads with MiXCR, one entry per CDR3 protein. The profile shows 850,000 to 1,300,000 distinct CDR3 sequences, around 43% of them singletons. The clonotype comes from a woman aged 60-75 years in good health. Material for sequencing was blood. This chain connects TRBV6-2 or TRBV6-3 to TRBJ2-1; TRBD2 agrees at 9 bases. This CDR3 is CASSYLAGGPFNEQFF. CDR3 coding DNA: TGTGCCAGCAGTTATCTCGCGGGAGGGCCGTTCAATGAGCAGTTCTTC.